The rows below give T cell receptor beta chains drawn from one sample of a study of OX40 agonist ivuxolimab in advanced cancers. Generated by immunoSEQ multiplex PCR, the TCRdb table keeps only in-frame clones and is missing some. The sample includes 20,000 to 25,000 clones, approximately 91% seen only once; the top ten take around a quarter. The sequences come from CD4+ or CD8+ T cells sorted from blood, collected in a trial of the OX40 agonist ivuxolimab. The origin of the receptors is an adult with an advanced solid tumor such as melanoma, head and neck, liver or kidney cancer. The CDR3 runs from the conserved cysteine through the conserved F or W. Each record gives: V gene, J gene, CDR3 protein.

V: TRBV4-1
J: TRBJ2-7
CDR3: CASDPGQGGDEQYF

V: TRBV15
J: TRBJ2-3
CDR3: CATSRVRGATDTQYF

V: TRBV7-3
J: TRBJ2-1
CDR3: CASSLGPRTGAAYEQFF

V: TRBV5-4
J: TRBJ2-3
CDR3: CASSFVERPDTQYF

V: TRBV28
J: TRBJ2-3
CDR3: CASSHTLAGRTDTQYF

V: TRBV5-1
J: TRBJ2-5
CDR3: CASSSSGLAGQETQYF

V: TRBV7-2
J: TRBJ2-3
CDR3: CASSLGTLTSTDTQYF

V: TRBV5-5
J: TRBJ1-4
CDR3: CASSWDSEKLFF

V: TRBV28
J: TRBJ2-3
CDR3: CASSLGQGITDTQYF

V: TRBV9
J: TRBJ2-3
CDR3: CASSVGLTDTQYF

V: TRBV7-9
J: TRBJ1-1
CDR3: CASSPGSAEAFF

V: TRBV4-3
J: TRBJ2-1
CDR3: CASSPLAANEQFF

V: TRBV11-2
J: TRBJ2-5
CDR3: CASSPRGVQETQYF

V: TRBV7-7
J: TRBJ2-5
CDR3: CASSLEGGAEAQYF

V: TRBV25-1
J: TRBJ2-7
CDR3: CASSAGVQYF

V: TRBV28
J: TRBJ2-6
CDR3: CASSSRGPGANVLTF

V: TRBV9
J: TRBJ2-1
CDR3: CASSVGTGTLDEQFF

V: TRBV27
J: TRBJ2-5
CDR3: CASSFLGTGERKTQYF

V: TRBV15
J: TRBJ1-3
CDR3: CATSRGLSSGNTIYF

V: TRBV7-9
J: TRBJ2-1
CDR3: CASSLKTRTSGVRNEQFF

V: TRBV29-1
J: TRBJ2-6
CDR3: CSAPDAGANVLTF

V: TRBV15
J: TRBJ2-5
CDR3: CATSRVVGETQYF

V: TRBV4-3
J: TRBJ2-3
CDR3: CASTPGDPATDTQYF

V: TRBV7-2
J: TRBJ2-1
CDR3: CASSLESKWRGYNEQFF

V: TRBV6-1
J: TRBJ2-7
CDR3: CASSVPGAFHEQYF

V: TRBV4-1
J: TRBJ2-1
CDR3: CASSHLTGRVNNEQFF

V: TRBV29-1
J: TRBJ1-5
CDR3: CSVGPGTGSHQPQHF

V: TRBV6-5
J: TRBJ2-2
CDR3: CASSYSAGNTGELFF

V: TRBV5-6
J: TRBJ2-3
CDR3: CASSPTEYGDTQYF

V: TRBV6-6
J: TRBJ1-1
CDR3: CASSYMVGANTEAFF

V: TRBV4-3
J: TRBJ1-1
CDR3: CASSLGVTGVTEAFF

V: TRBV6-6
J: TRBJ2-3
CDR3: CASSYTGGRVDTQYF

V: TRBV2
J: TRBJ1-1
CDR3: CASSAGQGGTEAFF

V: TRBV9
J: TRBJ2-5
CDR3: CASSVEGGRAEETQYF

V: TRBV7-9
J: TRBJ2-1
CDR3: CASSALRGRKSSYNEQFF

V: TRBV11-2
J: TRBJ1-3
CDR3: CASSQSAGAGNTIYF

V: TRBV11-3
J: TRBJ2-2
CDR3: CASSPDRGGSGELFF

V: TRBV4-3
J: TRBJ2-1
CDR3: CASSATGGNEQFF

V: TRBV7-9
J: TRBJ1-2
CDR3: CASPRDWPGDYGYTF

V: TRBV7-9
J: TRBJ2-1
CDR3: CASRGVRGMREQFF

V: TRBV21-1
J: TRBJ1-1
CDR3: CASSCRGAPEAFF

V: TRBV9
J: TRBJ2-1
CDR3: CASSGLAGDPYNEQFF

V: TRBV7-9
J: TRBJ2-2
CDR3: CASSLDRVNTGELFF

V: TRBV9
J: TRBJ2-1
CDR3: CASSADRDEQFF

V: TRBV27
J: TRBJ2-1
CDR3: CASSSGTGGAYNEQFF

V: TRBV5-4
J: TRBJ2-2
CDR3: CASSLEREQGVDTGELFF

V: TRBV19
J: TRBJ1-5
CDR3: CAPSPATGRNQPQHF

V: TRBV4-2
J: TRBJ2-7
CDR3: CASSQPAPQGGGYEQYF

V: TRBV11-2
J: TRBJ2-4
CDR3: CASSSRLAKNIQYF

V: TRBV7-3
J: TRBJ2-2
CDR3: CASSLWGRNTGELFF

V: TRBV7-9
J: TRBJ2-7
CDR3: CASSLTGTDYEQYF

V: TRBV27
J: TRBJ1-1
CDR3: CASSSRGGTEAFF

V: TRBV7-9
J: TRBJ2-5
CDR3: CASSSGTLWQTQYF

V: TRBV5-4
J: TRBJ2-7
CDR3: CASSLGTLTPYEQYF

V: TRBV6-1
J: TRBJ1-6
CDR3: CASSELGSYNSPLHF

V: TRBV4-1
J: TRBJ2-7
CDR3: CASSQEVAGQGAYEQYF

V: TRBV21-1
J: TRBJ2-3
CDR3: CASSKEAGQGGTDTQYF

V: TRBV28
J: TRBJ2-7
CDR3: CASSFVQGAYEQYF

V: TRBV5-4
J: TRBJ1-2
CDR3: CASSLGGLNYGYTF